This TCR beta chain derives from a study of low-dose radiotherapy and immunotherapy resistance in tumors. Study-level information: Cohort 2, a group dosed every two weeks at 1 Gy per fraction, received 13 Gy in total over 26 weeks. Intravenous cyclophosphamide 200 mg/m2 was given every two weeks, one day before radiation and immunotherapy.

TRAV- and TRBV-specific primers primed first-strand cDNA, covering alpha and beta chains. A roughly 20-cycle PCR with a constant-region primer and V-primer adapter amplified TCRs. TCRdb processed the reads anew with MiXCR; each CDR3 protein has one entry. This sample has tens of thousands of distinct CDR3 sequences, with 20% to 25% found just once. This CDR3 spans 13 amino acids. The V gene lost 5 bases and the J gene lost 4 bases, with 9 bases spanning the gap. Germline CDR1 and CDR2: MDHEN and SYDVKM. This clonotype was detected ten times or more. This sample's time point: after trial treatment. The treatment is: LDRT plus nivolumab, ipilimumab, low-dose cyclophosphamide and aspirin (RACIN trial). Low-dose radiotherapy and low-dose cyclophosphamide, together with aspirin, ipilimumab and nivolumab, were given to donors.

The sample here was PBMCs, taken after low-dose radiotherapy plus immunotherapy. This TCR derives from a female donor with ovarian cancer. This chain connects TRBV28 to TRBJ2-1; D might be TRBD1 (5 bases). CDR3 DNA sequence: TGTGCCAGCAGTCCCGACAGTTACAATGAGCAGTTCTTC. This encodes CASSPDSYNEQFF.